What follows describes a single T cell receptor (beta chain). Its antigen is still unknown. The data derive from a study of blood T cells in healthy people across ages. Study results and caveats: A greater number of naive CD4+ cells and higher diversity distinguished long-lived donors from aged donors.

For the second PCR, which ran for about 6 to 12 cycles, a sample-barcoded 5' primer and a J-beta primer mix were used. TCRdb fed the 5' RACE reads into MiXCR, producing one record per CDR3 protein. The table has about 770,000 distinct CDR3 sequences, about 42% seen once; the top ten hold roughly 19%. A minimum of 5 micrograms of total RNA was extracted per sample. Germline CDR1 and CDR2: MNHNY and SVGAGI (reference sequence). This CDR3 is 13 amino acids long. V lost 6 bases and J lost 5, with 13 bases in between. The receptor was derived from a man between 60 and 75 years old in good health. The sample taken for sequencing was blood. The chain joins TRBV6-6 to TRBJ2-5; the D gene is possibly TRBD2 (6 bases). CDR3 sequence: CASSRGRTETQYF. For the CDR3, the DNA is TGTGCCAGCAGCCGAGGGAGGACGGAGACCCAGTACTTC.